Shown below are 28 T cell receptor beta chains from a single sample sequenced in a study of blood T cell repertoires in COVID-19. Profiled with immunoSEQ multiplex PCR; TCRdb holds only in-frame clones, not every one. Among some 310,000 clones listed, around 86% were seen once. Source material: peripheral blood. All receptors come from a man aged 45-65 years with active or convalescent COVID-19.

The chain is built from TRBV11-3 and TRBJ2-1; D perhaps matches TRBD1 (6 bases). Looked up from germline, CDR1 is SGHNT and CDR2 is YENEEA. V was shortened by 2 bases and J by 2 bases, with 7 bases between the two germline ends. The CDR3 loop spans 14 amino acids. The CDR3 protein is CASSLTGTYNEQFF. The CDR3 DNA sequence: TGTGCCAGCAGCTTAACAGGGACCTACAATGAGCAGTTCTTC.

This sequence joins TRBV18 and TRBJ1-5; D not resolved. There are 13 residues in the CDR3. Germline V gene data show CDR1 as KGHSH and CDR2 as LQKENI. Between the trimmed V and J ends, which lost 4 bases and 5 bases, there was a span of 9 bases. CDR3 nucleotides: TGTGCCAGCTCACAGAGGAGTGATCAGCCCCAGCATTTT. It is translated as CASSQRSDQPQHF.

This clone has just one count. The chain has TRBV5-1 and TRBJ1-4, with 8 positions matching TRBD1. The CDR3 is 15 amino acids. Germline CDR1 SGHRS, CDR2 YFSETQ. V shed 6 bases and J 8 bases; nucleotides not matched to a gene: 12. In nucleotides, the CDR3 is TGCGCCAGCACCCAGGATGGACAGGGCGGAGAAAAACTGTTTTTT. Encoded protein: CASTQDGQGGEKLFF. Variable domain in full (rest from reference TRBV5-1 and TRBJ1-4): KAGVTQTPRYLIKTRGQQVTLSCSPISGHRSVSWYQQTPGQGLQFLFEYFSETQRNKGNFPGRFSGRQFSNSRSEMNVSTLELGDSALYLCASTQDGQGGEKLFFGSGTQLSVL.

The V call is TRBV7-2, the J call TRBJ1-2, with 8 bases fitting TRBD1. CDR3 size: 13 residues. Germline CDR1 and CDR2: SGHTA and FQGNSA. The junction had 4 bases not matched to a gene; V was cut back by 6 bases and J by 4 bases. Here the CDR3 DNA reads TGTGCCAGCAGTCCCACAGGGGGCTATGGCTACACCTTC. Protein: CASSPTGGYGYTF.

This chain uses TRBV6-5 with TRBJ2-7, with TRBD1 as a possible D gene (6 bases). Deletions cut 6 bases from V and 3 bases from J, with 12 bases between. The CDR3 sequence is 13 residues long. The germline V gene encodes CDR1 MNHEY and CDR2 SVGAGI. The CDR3 here is CASSPPGVYEQYF. The CDR3 DNA sequence: TGTGCCAGCAGCCCCCCAGGGGTCTACGAGCAGTACTTC.

This clone was counted a single time. CDR3 in amino acids: CASSGGQGDYGYTF. The CDR3 DNA sequence: TGTGCCAGTAGCGGAGGACAGGGGGACTATGGCTACACCTTC. The J gene is TRBJ1-2, the V gene TRBV19, with 10 bases identical to TRBD1. The CDR3 contains 14 residues. The junction had 4 bases not matched to a gene; V was cut back by 6 bases and J by 3 bases. CDR1 is LNHDA, CDR2 SQIVND, per germline (reference sequence).

V is TRBV28 and J is TRBJ1-4; D is perhaps TRBD1 (5 bases). The CDR3 sequence is 14 residues long. Germline lookup yields CDR1 MDHEN and CDR2 SYDVKM. Trimming took off 9 bases at V and 3 bases at J, with 14 bases between the two ends. As DNA, the CDR3 is TGTGCCAGTAACCAGGGAGGGGCTAATGAAAAACTGTTTTTT. Encoded protein: CASNQGGANEKLFF. Filled out from reference TRBV28 and TRBJ1-4, the complete variable domain reads DVKVTQSSRYLVKRTGEKVFLECVQDMDHENMFWYRQDPGLGLRLIYFSYDVKMKEKGDIPEGYSVSREKKERFSLILESASTNQTSMYLCASNQGGANEKLFFGSGTQLSVL.

V gene TRBV28 combines with J gene TRBJ1-6; D not certain. Trimming removed 4 bases at V and 0 bases at J, with 16 bases between. The CDR3 is made up of 18 amino acids. Germline V gene sequence: CDR1 MDHEN, CDR2 SYDVKM. The CDR3 reads CASSSPGRASSYNSPLHF. Written as DNA, the CDR3 is TGTGCCAGCAGTTCTCCAGGCCGCGCAAGCTCCTATAATTCACCCCTCCACTTT. Supplemented by reference TRBV28 and TRBJ1-6, the full variable domain reads DVKVTQSSRYLVKRTGEKVFLECVQDMDHENMFWYRQDPGLGLRLIYFSYDVKMKEKGDIPEGYSVSREKKERFSLILESASTNQTSMYLCASSSPGRASSYNSPLHFGNGTRLTVT.

The rearrangement links TRBV19 to TRBJ1-6; 9 nucleotides match TRBD1. This CDR3 contains 16 residues. Germline CDR1 is LNHDA and CDR2 is SQIVND (reference sequence). Unmatched junction bases numbered 8, after V lost 6 bases and J lost 5 bases. The CDR3 protein is CASSLQGAGNNSPLHF. DNA for the CDR3: TGTGCCAGTAGCCTACAGGGGGCTGGGAATAATTCACCCCTCCACTTT.

The chain employs TRBV28 and TRBJ2-1; 9 bases match TRBD2. The CDR3 runs 16 residues. Germline V lookup: CDR1 MDHEN, CDR2 SYDVKM. The V segment lost 6 bases and the J segment 11 bases; nucleotides outside the gene matches: 17. CDR3 bases: TGTGCCAGCAGCTCCCCCCTCACTAGCGGGTCCGCTCAGCAGTTCTTC. The encoded protein is CASSSPLTSGSAQQFF.

The V and J genes are TRBV7-2 and TRBJ1-4, with a tentative D call TRBD1 (5 bases). The CDR3 has 15 residues. V was trimmed by 5 bases and J by 4 bases, leaving 14 bases between them. CDR1 is SGHTA and CDR2 is FQGNSA in the germline V gene. The DNA of the CDR3 is TGTGCCAGCAGCCTCGGGACTCTCGTTAATGAAAAACTGTTTTTT. Protein product: CASSLGTLVNEKLFF.

The V and J genes are TRBV7-3 and TRBJ2-2; 7 bases agree with TRBD2. V lost 0 bases to trimming and J lost 7 bases; unmatched junction nucleotides: 5. In germline, CDR1 is SGHTA, CDR2 FQGTGA. The CDR3 has 15 residues. The CDR3 nucleotides are TGTGCCAGCAGCTTAACGGGAGGGCCCGGCGGGGAGCTGTTTTTT. This translates into CASSLTGGPGGELFF.

The chain has TRBV18 and TRBJ2-3; 11 bases align to TRBD2. The CDR3 consists of 18 residues. V dropped 1 base and J dropped 1; count of bases not matched to a gene: 7. Germline V gene sequence: CDR1 KGHSH, CDR2 LQKENI. CDR3 nucleotide sequence: TGTGCCAGCTCACCACGCCTGACTAGCGGGGCTGGCACAGATACGCAGTATTTT. Residues: CASSPRLTSGAGTDTQYF.

Only a few counts were recorded for this clone. The chain links TRBV10-2 to TRBJ2-3, with 9 bases identical to TRBD2. The V segment lost 5 bases and the J segment 4 bases; nucleotides outside the gene matches: 10. CDR3 length: 16 residues. From germline, CDR1 is WSHSY and CDR2 SAAADI. The DNA for the CDR3 is TGCGCCAGCAGTCTTCGAGCGGGAGGAGGAGCAGATACGCAGTATTTT. Protein sequence: CASSLRAGGGADTQYF.

The V gene is TRBV2, the J gene TRBJ1-4; weak D call: TRBD1 (6 bases). Germline values: CDR1 SNHLY, CDR2 FYNNEI. V was trimmed by 9 bases and J by 7 bases, leaving 12 bases between them. The CDR3 is 12 residues long. CDR3 sequence reads: CASNRVGEKLFF. Written as DNA, the CDR3 is TGTGCCAGTAACAGGGTGGGTGAAAAACTGTTTTTT.

The V call is TRBV4-2, the J call TRBJ2-1; 10 nucleotides align to TRBD2. This CDR3 is built from 19 residues. The V gene end was trimmed by 0 bases and the J gene end by 1 base; junction bases not matched to a gene: 9. The germline CDR1 and CDR2 sequences are LGHNA and YNFKEQ. CDR3 sequence (DNA): TGTGCCAGCAGCCAAGAAGACGGTAGCGGGGGGATTTCCTACAATGAGCAGTTCTTC. It encodes CASSQEDGSGGISYNEQFF.

This chain links TRBV5-1 with TRBJ1-2; 7 bases are shared with TRBD1. Trimming took 2 bases from V and 6 from J; bases not matched to a gene: 10. CDR3 length: 15 residues. Germline CDR1 is SGHRS and CDR2 is YFSETQ. The CDR3 DNA follows: TGCGCCAGCAGCTTTGCAGGGGGATCGTTGGATGGCTACACCTTC. As protein: CASSFAGGSLDGYTF.

The chain carries TRBV5-1 and TRBJ2-3, with 8 positions matching TRBD2. This CDR3 is built from 15 residues. The V gene's germline CDR1 is SGHRS and CDR2 YFSETQ. V gave up 4 bases and J gave up 1 base; unmatched junction bases: 5. The CDR3 here is CASSPGLEGTDTQYF. The CDR3 DNA reads as TGCGCCAGCAGCCCGGGACTAGAAGGCACAGATACGCAGTATTTT.

V usage is TRBV2 and J usage is TRBJ1-2, with 8 bases aligning to TRBD1. CDR1 is SNHLY, CDR2 FYNNEI, per germline. J lost 0 bases, V lost 6 bases, and 6 bases had no gene match. The CDR3 spans 15 residues. The CDR3 sequence: CASRDDRGSNYGYTF. DNA of the CDR3: TGTGCCAGCAGAGACGACAGGGGATCTAACTATGGCTACACCTTC.

The genes are TRBV7-9 and TRBJ1-4; 12 bases are shared with TRBD1. The CDR3 is 16 amino acids. Germline V gives CDR1 SEHNR, CDR2 FQNEAQ (reference sequence). V dropped 4 bases and J dropped 8; count of bases not matched to a gene: 8. The CDR3 DNA follows: TGTGCCAGCAGCTCGACGGGACAGGGGGCCAGGGAAAAACTGTTTTTT. This translates into CASSSTGQGAREKLFF.

This clone came up a few times. The rearrangement links TRBV4-2 to TRBJ1-5; D possibly corresponds to TRBD1 (5 bases). The CDR3 is 15 amino acids. CDR1 LGHNA and CDR2 YNFKEQ come from the germline V gene. Trimming removed 1 base at V and 7 bases at J, with 14 bases between. Here the CDR3 DNA reads TGTGCCAGCAGCCAAGGGGGTGACAGAAACCAGCCCCAGCATTTT. Its protein is CASSQGGDRNQPQHF.

This clone appeared a few times. This chain links TRBV30 with TRBJ2-5; D possibly corresponds to TRBD2 (5 bases). CDR1 is GTSNPN, CDR2 SVGIG, per germline (reference sequence). V gave up 3 bases and J gave up 4 bases, with 9 bases separating them. This CDR3 spans 12 amino acids. The chain's CDR3 is CAWRASSETQYF. CDR3 bases: TGTGCCTGGAGGGCTAGCTCAGAGACCCAGTACTTC.

The chain recombines TRBV4-3 with TRBJ1-4, with 9 bases matching TRBD1. Per germline, CDR1 LGHNA and CDR2 YSLEER. V lost 2 bases and J lost 3; bases outside the gene matches: 7. This CDR3 is built from 17 residues. CDR3 DNA: TGCGCCAGCAGCCAATTGACAGGGGGGATGGCTAATGAAAAACTGTTTTTT. Encoded protein: CASSQLTGGMANEKLFF.

This chain links TRBV11-2 with TRBJ2-1; D perhaps matches TRBD1 (5 bases). Trimming pared 5 bases from V and 10 bases from J, leaving 24 bases between. Germline V gene sequence: CDR1 SGHAT, CDR2 FQNNGV. The CDR3 extends over 16 amino acids. The CDR3 protein is CASSGAPGPQKQEQFF. The CDR3 DNA reads TGTGCCAGCAGCGGGGCCCCAGGGCCACAAAAACAAGAGCAGTTCTTC.

The chain joins TRBV5-1 to TRBJ2-7, with TRBD2 matching 11 bases. Per the germline V gene, CDR1 is SGHRS and CDR2 is YFSETQ. This CDR3 has 16 amino acids. V trimming: 3 bases; J trimming: 3 bases; junction bases outside the gene matches: 8. CDR3: CASSSGRGTSGYEQYF. The CDR3 DNA reads TGCGCCAGCAGCTCGGGAAGAGGGACTAGCGGCTACGAGCAGTACTTC.

J is TRBJ2-1 and V is TRBV24-1; 10 bases align to TRBD1. CDR3 length: 16 amino acids. Germline V gives CDR1 KGHDR, CDR2 SFDVKD. Unmatched junction bases numbered 4, after V lost 0 bases and J lost 6 bases. CDR3 protein: CATSDLGDRGGNEQFF. DNA of the CDR3: TGTGCCACCAGTGATTTGGGGGACAGGGGAGGCAATGAGCAGTTCTTC.

The chain combines TRBV7-9 with TRBJ1-1; 11 positions agree with TRBD1. V shed 2 bases, J shed 5 bases, and the junction held 4 bases outside the gene matches. The germline V gene has CDR1 SEHNR and CDR2 FQNEAQ (reference sequence). This CDR3 is 15 amino acids long. CDR3 amino acids: CASSLSGQGETEAFF. CDR3 DNA: TGTGCCAGCAGCTTATCGGGACAGGGGGAAACTGAAGCTTTCTTT.

This clone came up once. This chain uses TRBV29-1 with TRBJ2-7; 10 nucleotides agree with TRBD1. The germline V gene encodes CDR1 SQVTM and CDR2 ANQGSEA. J gave up 0 bases and V 6 bases, and 2 bases lay outside the gene matches. The CDR3 has 13 residues. The CDR3 here is CSVGQGISYEQYF. The DNA of the CDR3 is TGCAGCGTGGGACAGGGGATCTCCTACGAGCAGTACTTC.